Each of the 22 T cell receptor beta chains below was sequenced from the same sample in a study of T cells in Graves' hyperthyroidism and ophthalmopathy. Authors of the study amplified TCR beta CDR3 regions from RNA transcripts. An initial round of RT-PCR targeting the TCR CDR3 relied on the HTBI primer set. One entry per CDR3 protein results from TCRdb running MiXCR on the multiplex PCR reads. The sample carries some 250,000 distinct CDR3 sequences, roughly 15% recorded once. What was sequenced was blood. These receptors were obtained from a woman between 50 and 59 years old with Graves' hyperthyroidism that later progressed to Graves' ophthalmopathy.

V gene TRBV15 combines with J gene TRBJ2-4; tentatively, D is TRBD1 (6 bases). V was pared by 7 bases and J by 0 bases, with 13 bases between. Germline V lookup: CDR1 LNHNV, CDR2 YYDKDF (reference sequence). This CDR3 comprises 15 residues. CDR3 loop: CATISRGLAKNIQYF. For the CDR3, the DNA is TGTGCCACCATCTCCAGGGGTCTAGCCAAAAACATTCAGTACTTC.

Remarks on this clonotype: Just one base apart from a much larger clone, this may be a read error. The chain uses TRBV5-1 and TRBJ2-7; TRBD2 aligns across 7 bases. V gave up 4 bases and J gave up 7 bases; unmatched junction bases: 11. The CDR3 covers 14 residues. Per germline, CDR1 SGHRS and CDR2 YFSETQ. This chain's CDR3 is CASSQPGGSDEQYF. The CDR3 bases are TGCGCCAGCAGCCAGCCCGGGGGGAGCGATGAGCAGTACTTC.

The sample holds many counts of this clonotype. The chain's CDR3 is CASSQGSGGKETQYF. The CDR3 nucleotides read TGTGCCAGCAGCCAGGGGAGTGGGGGCAAGGAGACCCAGTACTTC. This chain connects TRBV7-9 to TRBJ2-5; possible D gene TRBD1, 6 bases. The CDR3 is 15 amino acids. Germline CDR1 SEHNR, CDR2 FQNEAQ (reference sequence). The ends were cut back, 5 bases at V and 5 bases at J, with 18 bases in the middle. Variable domain in full (rest from reference TRBV7-9 and TRBJ2-5): DTGVSQNPRHKITKRGQNVTFRCDPISEHNRLYWYRQTLGQGPEFLTYFQNEAQLEKSRLLSDRFSAERPKGSFSTLEIQRTEQGDSAMYLCASSQGSGGKETQYFGPGTRLLVL.

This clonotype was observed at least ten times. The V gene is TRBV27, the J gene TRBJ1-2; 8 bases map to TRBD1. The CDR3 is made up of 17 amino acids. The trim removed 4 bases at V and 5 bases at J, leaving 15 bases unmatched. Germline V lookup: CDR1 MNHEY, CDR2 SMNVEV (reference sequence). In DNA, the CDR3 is TGTGCCAGCAGTTCTTGGGGGAGGACAGGGAAATGGTATGGCTACACCTTC. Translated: CASSSWGRTGKWYGYTF.

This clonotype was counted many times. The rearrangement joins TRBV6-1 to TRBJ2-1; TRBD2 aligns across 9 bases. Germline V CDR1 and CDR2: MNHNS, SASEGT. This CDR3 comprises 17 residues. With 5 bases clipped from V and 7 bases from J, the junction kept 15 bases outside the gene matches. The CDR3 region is CASSSAVGSGSKNEQFF. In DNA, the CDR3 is TGTGCCAGCAGTTCCGCCGTGGGTAGCGGGAGTAAAAATGAGCAGTTCTTC.

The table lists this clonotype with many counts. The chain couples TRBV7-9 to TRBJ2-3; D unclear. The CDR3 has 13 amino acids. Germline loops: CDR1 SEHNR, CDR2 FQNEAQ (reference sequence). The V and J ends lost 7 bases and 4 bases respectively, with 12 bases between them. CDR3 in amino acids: CASNLDASDTQYF. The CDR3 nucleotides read TGTGCCAGCAACCTGGACGCGTCAGATACGCAGTATTTT.

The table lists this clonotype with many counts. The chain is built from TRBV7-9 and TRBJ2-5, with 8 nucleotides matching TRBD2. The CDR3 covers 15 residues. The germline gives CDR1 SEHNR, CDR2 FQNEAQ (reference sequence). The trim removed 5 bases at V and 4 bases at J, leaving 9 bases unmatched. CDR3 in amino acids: CASSLSGKSPETQYF. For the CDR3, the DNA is TGTGCCAGCAGCCTTAGCGGGAAATCCCCAGAGACCCAGTACTTC. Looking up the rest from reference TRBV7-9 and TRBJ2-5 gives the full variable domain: DTGVSQNPRHKITKRGQNVTFRCDPISEHNRLYWYRQTLGQGPEFLTYFQNEAQLEKSRLLSDRFSAERPKGSFSTLEIQRTEQGDSAMYLCASSLSGKSPETQYFGPGTRLLVL.

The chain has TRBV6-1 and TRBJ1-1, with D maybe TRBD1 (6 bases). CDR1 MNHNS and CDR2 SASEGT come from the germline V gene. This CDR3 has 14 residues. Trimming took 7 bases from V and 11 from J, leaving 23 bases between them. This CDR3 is CASTERGGTWPAFF. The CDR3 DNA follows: TGTGCCAGCACGGAAAGGGGGGGAACTTGGCCGGCTTTCTTT.

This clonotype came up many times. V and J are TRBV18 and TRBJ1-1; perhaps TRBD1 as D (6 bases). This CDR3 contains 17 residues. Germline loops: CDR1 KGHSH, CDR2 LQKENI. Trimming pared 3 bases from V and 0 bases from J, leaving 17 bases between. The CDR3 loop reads CASSPSPIRGMNTEAFF. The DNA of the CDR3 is TGTGCCAGCTCACCCTCTCCGATAAGGGGGATGAACACTGAAGCTTTCTTT.

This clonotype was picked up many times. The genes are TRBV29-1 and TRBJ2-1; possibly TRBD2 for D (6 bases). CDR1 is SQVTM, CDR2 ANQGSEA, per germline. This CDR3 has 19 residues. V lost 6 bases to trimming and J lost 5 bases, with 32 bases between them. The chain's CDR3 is CSVPQNLWVPGGTNNEQFF. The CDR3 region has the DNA TGCAGCGTCCCCCAAAACCTTTGGGTCCCAGGCGGGACGAACAATGAGCAGTTCTTC.

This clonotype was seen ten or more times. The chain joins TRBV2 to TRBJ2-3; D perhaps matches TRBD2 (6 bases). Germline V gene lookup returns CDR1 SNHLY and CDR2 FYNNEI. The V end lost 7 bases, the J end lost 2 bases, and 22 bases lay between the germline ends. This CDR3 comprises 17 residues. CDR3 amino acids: CASTRLAGPPNTDTQYF. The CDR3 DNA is TGTGCCAGCACTAGGCTGGCGGGACCCCCGAACACAGATACGCAGTATTTT.

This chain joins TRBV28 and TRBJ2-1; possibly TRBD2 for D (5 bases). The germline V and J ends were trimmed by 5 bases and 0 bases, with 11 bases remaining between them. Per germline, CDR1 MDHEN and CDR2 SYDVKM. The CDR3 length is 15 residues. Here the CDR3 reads CASSPGLPSYNEQFF. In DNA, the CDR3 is TGTGCCAGCAGTCCCGGACTCCCCTCCTACAATGAGCAGTTCTTC.

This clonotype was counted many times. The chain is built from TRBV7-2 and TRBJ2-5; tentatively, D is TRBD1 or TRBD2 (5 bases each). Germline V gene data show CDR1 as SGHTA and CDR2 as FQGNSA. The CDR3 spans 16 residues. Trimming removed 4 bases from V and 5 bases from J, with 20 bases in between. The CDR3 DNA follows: TGTGCCAGCAGCTATTTGACGGGGCGGGTGCTGGAGACCCAGTACTTC. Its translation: CASSYLTGRVLETQYF. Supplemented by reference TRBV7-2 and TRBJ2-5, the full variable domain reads GAGVSQSPSNKVTEKGKDVELRCDPISGHTALYWYRQSLGQGLEFLIYFQGNSAPDKSGLPSDRFSAERTGGSVSTLTIQRTQQEDSAVYLCASSYLTGRVLETQYFGPGTRLLVL.

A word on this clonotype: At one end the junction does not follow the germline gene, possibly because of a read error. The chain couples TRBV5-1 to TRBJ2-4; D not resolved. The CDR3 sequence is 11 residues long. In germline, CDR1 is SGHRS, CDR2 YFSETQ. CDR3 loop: CASSSLNIQYF. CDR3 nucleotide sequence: TGTGCCAGCAGCAGCCTGAACATTCAGTACTTC.

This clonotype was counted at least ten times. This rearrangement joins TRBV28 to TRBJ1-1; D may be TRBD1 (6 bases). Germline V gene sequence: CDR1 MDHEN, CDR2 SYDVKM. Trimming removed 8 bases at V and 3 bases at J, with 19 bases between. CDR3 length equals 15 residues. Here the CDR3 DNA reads TGTGCCAGCCCCCCCTACGGGGGCGCGGACACTGAAGCTTTCTTT. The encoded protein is CASPPYGGADTEAFF.

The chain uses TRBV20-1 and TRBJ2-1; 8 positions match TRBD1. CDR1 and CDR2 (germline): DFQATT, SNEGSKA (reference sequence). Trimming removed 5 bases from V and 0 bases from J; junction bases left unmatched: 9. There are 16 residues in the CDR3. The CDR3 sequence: CSAGRQGSSSYNEQFF. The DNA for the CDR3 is TGCAGTGCTGGTAGACAGGGGTCCAGCTCCTACAATGAGCAGTTCTTC.

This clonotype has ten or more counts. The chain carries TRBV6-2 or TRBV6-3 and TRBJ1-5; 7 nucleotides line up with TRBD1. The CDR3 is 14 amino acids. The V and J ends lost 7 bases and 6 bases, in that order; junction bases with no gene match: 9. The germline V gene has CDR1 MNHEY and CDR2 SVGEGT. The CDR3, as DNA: TGTGCCAGCACCCTCAGGGGGGGAGGTCAGCCCCAGCATTTT. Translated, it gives CASTLRGGGQPQHF.

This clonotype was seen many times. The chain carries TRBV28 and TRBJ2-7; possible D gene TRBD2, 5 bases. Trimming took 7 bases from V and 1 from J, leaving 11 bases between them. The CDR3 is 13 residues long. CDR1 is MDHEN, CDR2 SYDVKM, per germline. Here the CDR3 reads CASISEVSYEQYF. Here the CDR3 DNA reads TGTGCCAGCATCTCGGAGGTGTCCTACGAGCAGTACTTC. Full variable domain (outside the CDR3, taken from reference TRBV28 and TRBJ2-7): DVKVTQSSRYLVKRTGEKVFLECVQDMDHENMFWYRQDPGLGLRLIYFSYDVKMKEKGDIPEGYSVSREKKERFSLILESASTNQTSMYLCASISEVSYEQYFGPGTRLTVT.

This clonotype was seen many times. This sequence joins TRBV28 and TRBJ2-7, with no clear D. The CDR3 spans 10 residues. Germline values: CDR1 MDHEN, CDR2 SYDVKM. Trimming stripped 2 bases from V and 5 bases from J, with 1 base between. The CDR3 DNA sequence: TGTGCCAGCAGTTTACACGAGCAGTACTTC. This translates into CASSLHEQYF.

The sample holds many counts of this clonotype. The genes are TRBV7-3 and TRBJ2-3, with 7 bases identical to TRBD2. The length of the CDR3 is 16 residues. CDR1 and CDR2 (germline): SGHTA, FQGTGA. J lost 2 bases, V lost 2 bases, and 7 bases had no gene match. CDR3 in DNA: TGTGCCAGCAGCTTATGGGCTAGCGGTAACACAGATACGCAGTATTTT. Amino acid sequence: CASSLWASGNTDTQYF.

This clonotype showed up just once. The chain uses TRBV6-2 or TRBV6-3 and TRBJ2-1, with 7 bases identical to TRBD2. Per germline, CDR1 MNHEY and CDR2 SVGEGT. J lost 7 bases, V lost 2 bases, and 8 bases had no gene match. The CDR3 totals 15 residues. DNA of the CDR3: TGTGCCAGCAGTTACGAGGCGGACGGGGGGAATGAGCAGTTCTTC. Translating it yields CASSYEADGGNEQFF.

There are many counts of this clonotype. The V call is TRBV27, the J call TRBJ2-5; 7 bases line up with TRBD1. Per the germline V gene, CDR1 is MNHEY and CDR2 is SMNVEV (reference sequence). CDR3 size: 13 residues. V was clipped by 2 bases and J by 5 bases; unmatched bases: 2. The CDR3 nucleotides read TGTGCCAGCAGTTTAAACAGGGGTGAGACCCAGTACTTC. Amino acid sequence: CASSLNRGETQYF.